This TCR beta chain comes out of a study of blood T cell repertoires in COVID-19. Overall study context: From T cells, B-cell-depleted T cells, or PBMCs came the material, which was cDNA or gDNA.

Libraries were prepared by immunoSEQ multiplex PCR; TCRdb keeps only in-frame clonotypes and omits some of them. This table holds 210,000 or so clones, roughly 90% found once. The CDR3 runs 14 residues. Germline V gene lookup returns CDR1 LGHDT and CDR2 YNNKEL (reference sequence). Trimming removed 1 base from V and 3 bases from J, with 7 bases in between. The sequencing sample was made of peripheral blood. This clonotype originated in a man aged 45-65 years with acute or convalescent COVID-19. This chain links TRBV3-1 (or the pseudogene TRBV3-2) with TRBJ1-3; TRBD1 is a possible D gene (5 bases). CDR3 coding DNA: TGTGCCAGCAGCCAAGGGGGGGGTGGAAACACCATATATTTT. Protein product: CASSQGGGGNTIYF.